These T cell receptor beta chains were read from a single sample in a study of blood T cell repertoires in COVID-19. The method was immunoSEQ multiplex PCR; TCRdb's version includes in-frame clones alone and lacks a portion of them. The sample records some 130,000 clones, roughly 90% being singletons. The sequenced material came from peripheral blood. These receptor sequences come from a man between 60 and 70 years old with active or convalescent COVID-19. Both conserved end residues are part of each CDR3. The D gene is left open where the match is weak. A clone size is listed for some rows: how often the clone was seen (once, few, many), or a class if it is expanded.

clone size,J gene,V gene,D gene,CDR3 DNA,CDR3 protein
NA,TRBJ1-4,TRBV7-9,NA,TGTGCCAGCAGCTTAGTGCCAGGGGCCTCAAAACTGTTTTTT,CASSLVPGASKLFF
NA,TRBJ2-2,TRBV15,TRBD1,TGTGCCACCAGCTCGCCCCGGGACAGGGTATCCGGGGAGCTGTTTTTT,CATSSPRDRVSGELFF
NA,TRBJ2-1,TRBV11-3,TRBD2,TGTGCCAGCAGCTCACTAGCGAATGAGCAGTTCTTC,CASSSLANEQFF
NA,TRBJ1-1,TRBV20-1,NA,TGCCACACAGGGATGAACACTGAAGCTTTCTTT,CHTGMNTEAFF
once,TRBJ2-5,TRBV7-6,TRBD1,TGTGCCAGCAGCTTCACACAGGGGGCGGGGGAGACCCAGTACTTC,CASSFTQGAGETQYF
NA,TRBJ1-1,TRBV27,NA,TGTGCCAGCAGTTTCTCCCCCCCCGGGACTGTAATGAACACTGAAGCTTTCTTT,CASSFSPPGTVMNTEAFF
NA,TRBJ1-1,TRBV5-1,NA,TGCGCCAGCAGCTTGACAGGTGGTCTGAACACTGAAGCTTTCTTT,CASSLTGGLNTEAFF
NA,TRBJ2-1,TRBV7-2,TRBD2,TGTGCCAGCAGCCCCGGGACTAGGGGCAATGAGCAGTTCTTC,CASSPGTRGNEQFF
once,TRBJ1-1,TRBV5-1,NA,TGCGCCAGCAGCTTTTCGACAGGGAACACTGAAGCTTTCTTT,CASSFSTGNTEAFF
NA,TRBJ2-7,TRBV18,NA,TGTGCCAGCTCACCACTGGAGGGCAAGCAGTACTTC,CASSPLEGKQYF
NA,TRBJ1-2,TRBV11-2,NA,TGTGCCAGCAGCTTAGGTCAGGGCATTAACTATGGCTACACCTTC,CASSLGQGINYGYTF
NA,TRBJ2-6,TRBV5-1,TRBD2,TGCGCCAGCAGAGGGACTAGCGGCGATTTTGGGGCCAACGTCCTGACTTTC,CASRGTSGDFGANVLTF
NA,TRBJ2-7,TRBV4-3,TRBD1,TGCGCCAGCAGCGTCGCCGGACAGGGTTACGAGCAGTACTTC,CASSVAGQGYEQYF
NA,TRBJ2-1,TRBV6-5,TRBD1,TGTGCCAGCAGTTACCCCCCCAGGGGGCGCAAGACGCAGTTCTTC,CASSYPPRGRKTQFF
NA,TRBJ2-3,TRBV27,TRBD2,TGTGCCAGCAGTCTAGCGGGGCGGTTCACAGATACGCAGTATTTT,CASSLAGRFTDTQYF
NA,TRBJ1-2,TRBV18,NA,TGTGCCAGCTCATCCGGAGACAGGCCTGGCGGCTACACCTTC,CASSSGDRPGGYTF
NA,TRBJ1-6,TRBV19,NA,TGTGCCAGTAGTATAAGACCCACAGGAAGGGCACCCCTCCACTTT,CASSIRPTGRAPLHF
NA,TRBJ2-2,TRBV4-2,TRBD1,TGTGCCAGCAGCCACGGACAGGGGGCATACGGGGAGCTGTTTTTT,CASSHGQGAYGELFF
NA,TRBJ2-5,TRBV7-2,TRBD2,TGTGCCAGCAGCTCTACTAGCGGCCCCGGGGGGGAGACCCAGTACTTC,CASSSTSGPGGETQYF
NA,TRBJ2-1,TRBV7-2,TRBD2,TGTGCCAGCAGCCTCGGGACTAGCGGTAACAATGAGCAGTTCTTC,CASSLGTSGNNEQFF
NA,TRBJ1-5,TRBV28,TRBD1,TGTGCCAGCAGTTCCCCTGCGATAGGGGGCAGCTCGAATCGGGCCCAGCATTTT,CASSSPAIGGSSNRAQHF
few,TRBJ1-3,TRBV10-3,NA,TGTGCCACCGAAGAGACAAGCTCTGGAAACACCATATATTTT,CATEETSSGNTIYF
NA,TRBJ2-3,TRBV4-1,NA,TGCGCCAGCGGCAAGATCAGGGGGGCCGAGGGTGAGCGGAGTACGCAGTATTTT,CASGKIRGAEGERSTQYF